This TCR beta chain was recovered during a study of T-cell memory formation after mild COVID-19. Study-level information: In these data, TCR clusters were largely donor specific. The study, taken as a whole, reports: Day 15 to 85 contracting clones showed balanced CD4/CD8; day 15 to 37 expanders favored CD4+. CD4+ contracting clones were found mainly in CM and EM, and CD8+ ones in EMRA.

This clonotype has at least ten counts. Its specificity is unknown. This CDR3 spans 13 amino acids. Germline V CDR1 and CDR2: MNHNY, SVGAGI (reference sequence). Trimming removed 8 bases from V and 6 bases from J, with 14 bases in between. TCR alpha and TCR beta cDNA libraries carrying sample barcodes and UMIs were produced by 5'RACE using constant-segment primers. TCRdb ran MiXCR on the 5' RACE reads and lists one entry per CDR3 protein. The sample comprises 25,000 to 35,000 distinct CDR3 sequences, around 7% of which are singletons, and 11% to 15% rests with the top ten. The receptor was derived from an adult woman who had mild COVID-19 (a few samples of this study predate the infection). Cell type and time point are not known. This chain connects TRBV6-6 to TRBJ2-1; D possibly corresponds to TRBD1 (6 bases). Sequenced input: PBMCs or a T cell subset sorted from them (not recorded which). The CDR3 region is CASRAGVSNEQFF. CDR3 nucleotides: TGTGCCAGCCGAGCAGGGGTGAGCAATGAGCAGTTCTTC.